These 13 T cell receptor beta chains were sequenced from one sample in a study of OX40 agonist ivuxolimab in advanced cancers. The protocol was immunoSEQ multiplex PCR, while the TCRdb copy is restricted to in-frame clones and leaves out a portion. The table includes around 28,000 clones, around 86% detected once. Material: CD4+ or CD8+ T cells sorted from blood, obtained in a trial of the OX40 agonist ivuxolimab. All receptors come from an adult with an advanced solid tumor such as melanoma, head and neck, liver or kidney cancer.

This clone was detected only once. This sequence joins TRBV19 and TRBJ2-7; 8 bases agree with TRBD1. The CDR3 is 16 residues long. V was pared by 5 bases and J by 2 bases, with 11 bases of the junction left unmatched. Germline-derived CDR1 and CDR2 are LNHDA and SQIVND (reference sequence). The CDR3 is CASSQPDRENPYEQYF. The CDR3 DNA reads TGTGCCAGTAGTCAACCGGACAGGGAGAACCCCTACGAGCAGTACTTC.

This clone occurred a few times. The chain links TRBV28 to TRBJ2-5; D is undetermined. With the DNA end fitting TRBJ2-7 better, the J assignment may be wrong. In germline, CDR1 is MDHEN, CDR2 SYDVKM. The CDR3 is 13 residues long. CDR3: CASALGWAYEQYF. As DNA, the CDR3 is TGTGCCAGCGCTTTGGGATGGGCCTACGAGCAGTACTTC.

The chain couples TRBV11-3 to TRBJ2-3; 7 bases match TRBD1. This CDR3 is built from 15 residues. Germline V gives CDR1 SGHNT, CDR2 YENEEA. V was clipped by 1 base and J by 4 bases; unmatched bases: 5. The CDR3 is CASSLADGQADTQYF. Written as DNA, the CDR3 is TGTGCCAGCAGCTTAGCGGACGGACAGGCAGATACGCAGTATTTT.

This clone was detected only a few times. The rearrangement joins TRBV7-9 to TRBJ2-3, with D tentatively TRBD2 (5 bases). The germline V and J ends were trimmed by 5 bases and 2 bases, with 17 bases remaining between them. The CDR3 runs 16 residues. The germline V gene has CDR1 SEHNR and CDR2 FQNEAQ (reference sequence). The CDR3 reads CASSDRGREYTDTQYF. CDR3 bases: TGTGCCAGCAGCGACCGAGGTCGGGAATACACAGATACGCAGTATTTT.

V and J are TRBV4-2 and TRBJ1-2; 7 bases match TRBD1. Germline V lookup: CDR1 LGHNA, CDR2 YNFKEQ. The J segment lost 0 bases and the V segment lost 0 bases, leaving 10 bases of the junction unmatched. The CDR3 runs to 18 residues. CDR3 sequence reads: CASSQEGTELLPNYGYTF. The CDR3 DNA reads as TGTGCCAGCAGCCAAGAAGGGACAGAGCTTTTACCTAACTATGGCTACACCTTC.

This chain links TRBV6-1 with TRBJ1-5; 7 nucleotides line up with TRBD1. The CDR3 spans 17 residues. V was clipped by 4 bases and J by 1 base; unmatched bases: 10. Germline V gene lookup returns CDR1 MNHNS and CDR2 SASEGT. The CDR3 protein is CASSGQGRFLSNQPQHF. CDR3 bases: TGTGCCAGCAGTGGACAGGGAAGGTTTTTGAGCAATCAGCCCCAGCATTTT.

The CDR3 DNA sequence: TGTGCCAGCAGCTTATCCGCCACCGCGGGAGGGCCCAGCACCGGGGAGCTGTTTTTT. It codes for CASSLSATAGGPSTGELFF. V and J are TRBV7-7 and TRBJ2-2; 9 bases fit TRBD2. This CDR3 is built from 19 residues. J lost 4 bases, V lost 2 bases, and 14 bases had no gene match. CDR1 and CDR2 from the germline V gene are SSHAT and FNYEAQ (reference sequence).

This chain joins TRBV7-6 and TRBJ2-7; tentatively, D is TRBD1 (6 bases). Germline loops: CDR1 SGHVS, CDR2 FNYEAQ. This CDR3 comprises 14 residues. Between the trimmed V and J ends, which lost 1 base and 2 bases, there was a span of 9 bases. The CDR3 DNA sequence: TGTGCCAGCAGCTTAGGGGGGCTGGCCTACGAGCAGTACTTC. Its translation is CASSLGGLAYEQYF.

The genes are TRBV27 and TRBJ2-1; D is undetermined. Germline CDR1 is MNHEY and CDR2 is SMNVEV (reference sequence). V lost 6 bases and J 4 bases, leaving 16 bases between the germline ends. CDR3 length equals 15 residues. CDR3 in DNA: TGTGCCAGCAGCGCCGAAAGTCCCGGGTACAATGAGCAGTTCTTC. Its protein product is CASSAESPGYNEQFF.

This clone was seen a single time. V gene TRBV19 combines with J gene TRBJ2-1; D is unresolved. The CDR3 totals 15 residues. Germline lookup yields CDR1 LNHDA and CDR2 SQIVND (reference sequence). V was pared by 5 bases and J by 0 bases, with 11 bases between. The CDR3 here is CASSQSWGSYNEQFF. For the CDR3, the DNA is TGTGCCAGTAGTCAAAGCTGGGGCTCCTACAATGAGCAGTTCTTC.

This clone was counted only a few times. The chain combines TRBV2 with TRBJ1-1, with 7 bases that match TRBD1. CDR3 size: 18 residues. V trimming: 3 bases; J trimming: 6 bases; junction bases outside the gene matches: 19. Germline V lookup: CDR1 SNHLY, CDR2 FYNNEI. Here the CDR3 reads CASSDKLSGRGGHPEAFF. The DNA of the CDR3 is TGTGCCAGCAGTGATAAATTAAGTGGGAGAGGGGGCCACCCTGAAGCTTTCTTT.

The gene calls are TRBV18 and TRBJ1-5, with D uncertain. The CDR3 loop spans 15 amino acids. The V gene's germline CDR1 is KGHSH and CDR2 LQKENI. Trimming removed 2 bases from V and 4 bases from J, with 12 bases in between. The CDR3 loop is CASSPSAATNQPQHF. In DNA form, the CDR3 reads TGTGCCAGCTCACCATCGGCCGCGACAAATCAGCCCCAGCATTTT. The complete variable domain, with remaining parts taken from reference TRBV18 and TRBJ1-5, reads NAGVMQNPRHLVRRRGQEARLRCSPMKGHSHVYWYRQLPEEGLKFMVYLQKENIIDESGMPKERFSAEFPKEGPSILRIQQVVRGDSAAYFCASSPSAATNQPQHFGDGTRLSIL.

The chain uses TRBV7-9 and TRBJ2-7; D not certain. Germline-derived CDR1 and CDR2 are SEHNR and FQNEAQ (reference sequence). Trimming left V 1 base short and J 0 bases short, with 10 bases between. The CDR3 totals 15 residues. As DNA, the CDR3 is TGTGCCAGCAGCTTAGTTTCCTTTAGCTCCTACGAGCAGTACTTC. This translates into CASSLVSFSSYEQYF.